The TCR beta chain under discussion was sequenced for a study of identical twins. Template switching introduced a universal primer site, and the cDNA bore unique molecular identifiers. Each CDR3 protein is one row after TCRdb ran MiXCR on the 5' RACE reads. This sample has 350,000 or so distinct CDR3 sequences; about 10% occur once, and the top ten carry approximately 8.9%. The CDR3 consists of 12 residues. V was pared by 0 bases and J by 8 bases, with 5 bases between. Germline assignment: CDR1 MNHEY and CDR2 SVGAGI. This clonotype was seen only a few times. The receptor comes from a woman in her 50s in good health. Sequences were obtained from naive T cells sorted from blood. The gene calls are TRBV6-5 and TRBJ2-1; D not certain. CDR3 amino acids: CASSYSGYEQFF. The CDR3 DNA follows: TGTGCCAGCAGTTACTCAGGTTATGAGCAGTTCTTC.